The clone carrying this T cell receptor beta chain appeared a single time. Germline loops: CDR1 MDHEN, CDR2 SYDVKM. The length of the CDR3 is 17 residues. Trimming removed 6 bases from V and 3 bases from J, with 24 bases in between. The record originates from a study of T cells in Graves' hyperthyroidism and ophthalmopathy. The CDR3 regions of TCR beta were amplified from RNA transcripts. The TCR CDR3 first-round RT-PCR relied on the HTBI primer set. TCRdb reanalysed the multiplex PCR reads using MiXCR and keeps one entry per CDR3 protein. The repertoire holds some 500,000 distinct CDR3 sequences, with about 24% as singletons.

The sample comprised blood. V gene TRBV28 combines with J gene TRBJ2-7; a weak D match, TRBD1 (5 bases). This TCR was recovered from a woman in her twenties or thirties with Graves' ophthalmopathy. This CDR3 is CASSQAALRIRGYEQYF. CDR3 sequence (DNA): TGTGCCAGCAGCCAAGCAGCCTTACGAATTAGGGGCTACGAGCAGTACTTC.